The present T cell receptor beta chain was sequenced within a study of patients and donors after allogeneic stem cell transplantation. The CDR3 length is 15 residues. With 1 base removed from V and 6 bases from J, the gap between germline ends came to 13 bases. TCRdb passed the RT-PCR reads through MiXCR, listing each CDR3 protein once. The table records fewer than 75,000 distinct CDR3 sequences, around 27% of them present only once. The TCR was taken from a human donor who was either an allogeneic HSCT recipient or a stem cell or donor lymphocyte infusion donor (not recorded which). It is not recorded whose cells these are; they may come from a transplant donor. This chain uses TRBV12-3 or TRBV12-4 with TRBJ1-5; D is possibly TRBD1 (6 bases). Sequencing was carried out using blood, either unsorted or a sorted T cell fraction (not recorded which). Here the CDR3 reads CASSLGQGFSQPQHF. CDR3 coding DNA: TGTGCCAGCAGTTTAGGCCAGGGGTTCTCTCAGCCCCAGCATTTT.